This entry lists 2 T cell receptor beta chains sequenced from one sample in a study of cytomegalovirus exposure and HLA in healthy donors. In the PCR, 60 Vbeta and 13 Jbeta primers were used. The table came from immunoSEQ multiplex PCR; TCRdb's copy has only in-frame clones and leaves some out. The table lists some 130,000 clones, 85% to 90% of them singletons, with roughly 6.7% in the top ten. Source material: PBMCs. The source is a woman under 40 in good health and CMV-seropositive.

This chain connects TRBV7-3 to TRBJ2-1; possible D gene TRBD1, 6 bases. V lost 5 bases and J 1 base, leaving 15 bases between the germline ends. The V gene's germline CDR1 is SGHTA and CDR2 FQGTGA. CDR3 length: 16 residues. CDR3 nucleotide sequence: TGTGCCAGCAGCCGTGGGACACCCACTTCCTACAATGAGCAGTTCTTC. This sequence encodes CASSRGTPTSYNEQFF.

This sequence joins TRBV5-1 and TRBJ2-7; possibly TRBD1 for D (6 bases). Germline V gene lookup returns CDR1 SGHRS and CDR2 YFSETQ. This CDR3 comprises 13 residues. V was clipped by 6 bases and J by 3 bases, with 13 bases between them. The CDR3 bases are TGCGCCAGCACCCCCGGGACAAACTACGAGCAGTACTTC. Translated, it gives CASTPGTNYEQYF.